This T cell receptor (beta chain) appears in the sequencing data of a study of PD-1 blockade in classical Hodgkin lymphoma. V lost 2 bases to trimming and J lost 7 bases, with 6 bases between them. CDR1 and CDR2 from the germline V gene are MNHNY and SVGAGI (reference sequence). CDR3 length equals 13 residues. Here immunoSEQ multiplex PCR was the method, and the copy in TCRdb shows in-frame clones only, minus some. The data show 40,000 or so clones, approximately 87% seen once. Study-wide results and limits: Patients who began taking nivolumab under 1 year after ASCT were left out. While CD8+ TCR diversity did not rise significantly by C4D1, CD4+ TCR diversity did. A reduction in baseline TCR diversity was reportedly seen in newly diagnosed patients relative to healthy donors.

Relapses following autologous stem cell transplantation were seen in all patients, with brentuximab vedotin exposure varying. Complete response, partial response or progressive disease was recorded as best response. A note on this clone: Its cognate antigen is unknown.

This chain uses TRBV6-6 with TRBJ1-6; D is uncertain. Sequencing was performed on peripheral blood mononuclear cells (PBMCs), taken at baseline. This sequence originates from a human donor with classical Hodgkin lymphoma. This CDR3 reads CASSYGPNSPLHF. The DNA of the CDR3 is TGTGCCAGCAGTTACGGTCCGAATTCACCCCTCCACTTT.